Reported below is one T cell receptor beta chain. The sample originates from a study of identical twins. In TCRdb, the 5' RACE reads were re-called with MiXCR into one record per CDR3 protein. Of around 1.7 million distinct CDR3 sequences detected, roughly a third appear once; the ten largest clones hold under 0.35%. Germline CDR1 is SGHAT and CDR2 is FQNNGV. J gave up 6 bases and V 3 bases, and 2 bases lay outside the gene matches. The CDR3 has 15 amino acids. This sequence originates from a newborn girl in good health. The sample taken for sequencing was cord blood. The V call is TRBV11-2, the J call TRBJ2-1; 13 bases are shared with TRBD2. The CDR3 here is CASSFTSGRANEQFF. CDR3 in DNA: TGTGCCAGCAGCTTTACTAGCGGGAGGGCCAATGAGCAGTTCTTC.